The source of this TCR beta chain is a study of cytomegalovirus exposure and HLA in healthy donors. Study-level points and caveats: In presence/absence analyses, roughly uniform sequencing depth across donors was assumed. Another analysis was done later, and it associated 16,951 TCR beta sequences with HLA alleles at 0.05 false discovery rate.

This CDR3 region has 14 residues. The PCR used 60 Vbeta and 13 Jbeta primers. TCRdb keeps only in-frame clones here, not all; method: immunoSEQ multiplex PCR. The sample includes 150,000 to 200,000 clones, roughly four fifths seen only once; the top ten take more than 3%. About this clone itself: Its antigen is unknown.

The source material was PBMCs. This receptor was identified in a man aged 35 to 55 in good health and CMV-seropositive. The chain combines TRBV21-1 with TRBJ1-1; the table gives TRBD1 as D, unverified against the DNA. TRBV21-1 is a pseudogene. CDR3 amino acids: CASSKRGRDTEAFF. Written as DNA, the CDR3 is TGTGCCAGCAGCAAAAGGGGTCGAGACACTGAAGCTTTCTTT.